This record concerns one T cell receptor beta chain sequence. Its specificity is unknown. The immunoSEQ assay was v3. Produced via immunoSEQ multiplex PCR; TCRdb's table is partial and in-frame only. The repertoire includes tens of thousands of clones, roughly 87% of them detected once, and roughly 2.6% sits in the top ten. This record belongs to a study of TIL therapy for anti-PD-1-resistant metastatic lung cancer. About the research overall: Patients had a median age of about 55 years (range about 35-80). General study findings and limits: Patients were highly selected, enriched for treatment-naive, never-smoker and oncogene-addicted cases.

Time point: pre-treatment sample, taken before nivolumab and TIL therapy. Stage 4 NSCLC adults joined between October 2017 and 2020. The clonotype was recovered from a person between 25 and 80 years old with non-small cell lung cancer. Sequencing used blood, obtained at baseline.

The CDR3 coding sequence is TGTGCCAGCAGCTGGGGGCTGAACTATGGCTACACCTTC. Its protein is CASSWGLNYGYTF. The chain carries TRBV7-9 and TRBJ1-2; maybe TRBD1 (6 bases). Germline CDR1 reads SEHNR; CDR2 reads FQNEAQ (reference sequence). The length of the CDR3 is 13 residues. Between the trimmed V and J ends, which lost 4 bases and 2 bases, there was a span of 8 bases.